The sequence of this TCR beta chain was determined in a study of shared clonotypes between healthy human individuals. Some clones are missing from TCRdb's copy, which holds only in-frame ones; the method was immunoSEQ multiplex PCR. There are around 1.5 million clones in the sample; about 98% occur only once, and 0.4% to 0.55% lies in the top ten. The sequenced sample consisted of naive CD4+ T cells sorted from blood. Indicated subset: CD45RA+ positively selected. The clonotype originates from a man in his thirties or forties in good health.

CDR3 loop: CASSRDRAVSNQPQHF. CDR3 sequence (DNA): TGTGCCAGCTCACGGGACAGGGCCGTGAGCAATCAGCCCCAGCATTTT. This rearrangement joins TRBV18 to TRBJ1-5, with 9 bases lining up with TRBD1. Germline V gene lookup returns CDR1 KGHSH and CDR2 LQKENI. The CDR3 has 16 residues. V dropped 4 bases and J dropped 1; count of bases not matched to a gene: 5.